These 2 T cell receptor beta chains share one sample of origin, sequenced in a study of T cell repertoires in cytomegalovirus infection. These receptors lack a known antigen. TCRdb itself ran the reads through MiXCR, one entry per CDR3 protein. The repertoire holds 75,000 to 95,000 distinct CDR3 sequences, with 45% to 50% as singletons. The specimen was CD8+ T cells from cultured PBMCs, collected from culture after CMV antigen stimulation. All receptors come from a human donor in good health (CMV status not recorded). Some clones in this sample may be carry-over from other donors' samples.

This clonotype turned up a few times. V usage is TRBV7-8 and J usage is TRBJ2-7; D tentatively reads TRBD1 or TRBD2 (6 bases each). V lost 1 base and J 2 bases, leaving 18 bases between the germline ends. CDR1 is SGHVS, CDR2 FQNEAQ, per germline. The CDR3 is made up of 17 amino acids. CDR3 sequence reads: CASSLVRGPDGAYEQYF. DNA of the CDR3: TGTGCCAGCAGCTTAGTTCGGGGGCCGGACGGAGCCTACGAGCAGTACTTC.

This sequence joins TRBV7-8 and TRBJ2-1; no clear D. Deletions cut 5 bases from V and 7 bases from J, with 12 bases between. Germline assignment: CDR1 SGHVS and CDR2 FQNEAQ. The CDR3 totals 13 residues. The CDR3 protein is CASSPSQRNEQFF. CDR3 coding DNA: TGTGCCAGCAGCCCCTCTCAACGGAATGAGCAGTTCTTC.